This is a list of T cell receptor beta chains from one sample in a study of shared clonotypes between healthy human individuals. The protocol was immunoSEQ multiplex PCR, while the TCRdb copy is restricted to in-frame clones and leaves out a portion. The data contain around 1.1 million clones, about four fifths of them singletons. The specimen was memory CD4+ T cells from PBMCs. The receptors were sampled from a man aged 18 to 30 in good health. Some clones in this sample may be carry-over from other donors' samples. Each CDR3 is given with its conserved first and last residue. The D gene is left open where the match is weak. Clone size appears in some rows only: once, few, many, or a class for an expanded clone.

clone_size j_call d_call v_call cdr3_aa cdr3_nt
NA TRBJ2-1 NA TRBV29-1 CSVLPSYNEQFF TGCAGCGTCCTCCCCTCCTACAATGAGCAGTTCTTC
NA TRBJ2-7 TRBD1 TRBV7-8 CASRHDREQSHEQYF TGTGCCAGCAGACATGACAGGGAACAGTCCCACGAGCAGTACTTC
NA TRBJ2-2 TRBD2 TRBV7-3 CASSWASGNTGELFF TGTGCCAGCAGCTGGGCTAGCGGGAACACCGGGGAGCTGTTTTTT
NA TRBJ2-3 TRBD2 TRBV13 CASSARTSGNTQYF TGTGCCAGCAGCGCCCGGACTAGCGGAAATACGCAGTATTTT
NA TRBJ1-4 TRBD1 TRBV28 CATGTGVPEKLFF TGTGCCACCGGGACAGGGGTACCCGAAAAACTGTTTTTT
once TRBJ1-4 NA TRBV15 CATSWGGDGEKLFF TGTGCCACCAGCTGGGGGGGGGATGGTGAAAAACTGTTTTTT
NA TRBJ2-7 NA TRBV29-1 CSVEAGTPYEQYF TGCAGCGTTGAAGCCGGGACCCCCTACGAGCAGTACTTC
few TRBJ2-5 NA TRBV29-1 CSVDQGQETQYF TGCAGCGTTGACCAAGGACAAGAGACCCAGTACTTC
NA TRBJ1-5 NA TRBV11-2 CASSVRGGQPQHF TGTGCCAGCAGCGTACGAGGGGGTCAGCCCCAGCATTTT
NA TRBJ2-1 TRBD2 TRBV5-4 CASSPAGNEQFF TGTGCCAGCAGCCCAGCGGGGAATGAGCAGTTCTTC
NA TRBJ2-7 NA TRBV5-8 CASSLALQDYEQYF TGTGCCAGCAGCTTGGCCTTGCAGGACTACGAGCAGTACTTC
NA TRBJ2-1 TRBD1 TRBV6-1 CASGTGGAGGNEQFF TGTGCCAGCGGCACAGGGGGCGCAGGGGGCAATGAGCAGTTCTTC
many TRBJ2-2 NA TRBV19 CASKRQSNTGELFF TGTGCCAGCAAAAGGCAGAGCAACACCGGGGAGCTGTTTTTT
NA TRBJ2-7 TRBD1 TRBV2 CARGQPYEQYF TGTGCCAGGGGACAGCCCTACGAGCAGTACTTC
NA TRBJ1-5 TRBD1 TRBV10-3 CAISADREGQPQHF TGTGCCATCAGTGCCGACAGGGAAGGTCAGCCCCAGCATTTT
NA TRBJ1-2 TRBD1 TRBV27 CASSGGFDRGTGYTF TGTGCCAGCAGTGGCGGTTTTGACAGGGGGACTGGCTACACCTTC
NA TRBJ2-1 NA TRBV9 CASSPRRDSSYNEQFF TGTGCCAGCAGCCCGCGCCGGGACTCTTCCTACAATGAGCAGTTCTTC
NA TRBJ1-1 TRBD1 TRBV5-1 CASSLGQGWSTEAFF TGCGCCAGCAGCTTGGGACAGGGGTGGTCCACTGAAGCTTTCTTT
NA TRBJ2-3 NA TRBV2 CASSEALLRSVDTQYF TGTGCCAGCAGTGAAGCGCTCTTGCGTTCCGTAGATACGCAGTATTTT
NA TRBJ2-7 NA TRBV5-8 CASSLWGGSEAYEQYF TGTGCCAGCAGCTTGTGGGGTGGGAGTGAGGCCTACGAGCAGTACTTC
NA TRBJ2-2 NA TRBV5-1 CASSLGPPDTGELFF TGCGCCAGCAGCTTAGGGCCTCCCGACACCGGGGAGCTGTTTTTT
NA TRBJ2-7 NA TRBV19 CASSRTPYSYEQYF TGTGCCAGTAGTCGGACTCCGTATTCCTACGAGCAGTACTTC
NA TRBJ2-1 NA TRBV11-2 CASSLSQGVYNEQFF TGTGCCAGCAGCTTATCACAGGGTGTCTACAATGAGCAGTTCTTC
NA TRBJ2-3 NA TRBV7-2 CASSLRGSRDTQYF TGTGCCAGCAGCTTAAGGGGTTCGCGGGATACGCAGTATTTT
NA TRBJ2-3 TRBD2 TRBV4-2 CASSLWTSGRGDTQYF TGTGCCAGCAGCCTCTGGACTAGCGGGAGAGGAGATACGCAGTATTTT
NA TRBJ2-2 TRBD2 TRBV19 CASSPGGASGELFF TGTGCCAGTAGTCCGGGAGGGGCGAGCGGGGAGCTGTTTTTT
NA TRBJ1-1 NA TRBV18 CASSPVLGSHTEAFF TGTGCCAGCTCACCGGTTTTAGGGTCCCACACTGAAGCTTTCTTT
NA TRBJ1-5 NA TRBV6-1 CASSDTADQPQHF TGTGCCAGCAGCGATACGGCAGATCAGCCCCAGCATTTT
NA TRBJ2-3 NA TRBV11-2 CASSSATGTDTQYF TGTGCCAGCAGCTCAGCGACAGGCACAGATACGCAGTATTTT
NA TRBJ2-3 NA TRBV4-3 CASSQDARGADTQYF TGCGCCAGCAGCCAAGACGCTCGTGGGGCAGATACGCAGTATTTT
once TRBJ1-5 NA TRBV7-2 CASSPAGTTSNQPQHF TGTGCCAGCAGCCCCGCCGGGACAACCAGCAATCAGCCCCAGCATTTT
NA TRBJ1-2 TRBD1 TRBV7-2 CASSRPRTGQRGYTF TGTGCCAGCAGTCGACCCCGGACAGGCCAGCGTGGCTACACCTTC
NA TRBJ2-1 TRBD2 TRBV10-3 CAISVRAGEINEQFF TGTGCCATCAGTGTAAGAGCGGGGGAGATCAATGAGCAGTTCTTC
NA TRBJ2-5 NA TRBV11-2 CASSLDGRREETQYF TGTGCCAGCAGCTTAGATGGAAGACGGGAAGAGACCCAGTACTTC
NA TRBJ2-7 NA TRBV11-1 CASSHPGSYEQYF TGTGCCAGCAGCCATCCGGGTAGCTACGAGCAGTACTTC
NA TRBJ2-4 TRBD2 TRBV2 CASSVGLAGSIQYF TGTGCCAGCAGTGTGGGGCTAGCGGGGAGCATTCAGTACTTC
NA TRBJ1-4 NA TRBV4-1 CASSQQGRTNEKLFF TGCGCCAGCAGCCAACAGGGAAGAACTAATGAAAAACTGTTTTTT
once TRBJ1-4 NA TRBV18 CASSPGVEEKLFF TGTGCCAGCTCACCAGGGGTAGAGGAAAAACTGTTTTTT
NA TRBJ1-4 NA TRBV5-1 CASSLGLSGEKLFF TGCGCCAGCAGCTTGGGCCTTTCGGGGGAAAAACTGTTTTTT
once TRBJ2-7 NA TRBV5-1 CASSLTLDGEQYF TGCGCCAGCAGCTTGACGTTGGATGGCGAGCAGTACTTC
NA TRBJ2-1 TRBD1 TRBV2 CASSEGQGAHNEQFF TGTGCCAGCAGTGAAGGACAGGGGGCGCACAATGAGCAGTTCTTC
NA TRBJ2-7 NA TRBV30 CAWSVAYEQYF TGTGCCTGGAGTGTTGCCTACGAGCAGTACTTC
NA TRBJ2-2 NA TRBV11-3 CASSLVAGELFF TGTGCCAGCAGCTTAGTGGCCGGGGAGCTGTTTTTT
few TRBJ1-3 NA TRBV7-2 CASSLAMGDSGNTIYF TGTGCCAGCAGCTTAGCGATGGGGGACTCTGGAAACACCATATATTTT
few TRBJ1-2 NA TRBV28 CASSAPRGTYGYTF TGTGCCAGCAGTGCCCCCCGGGGTACCTATGGCTACACCTTC
NA TRBJ2-1 NA TRBV7-2 CASSQSGFSYNEQFF TGTGCCAGCAGCCAGAGCGGCTTTTCCTACAATGAGCAGTTCTTC
NA TRBJ1-5 NA TRBV28 CATQPGIGSNQPQHF TGTGCCACTCAACCGGGGATTGGGAGCAATCAGCCCCAGCATTTT
once TRBJ1-2 NA TRBV6-5 CASSSDSSGYGYTF TGTGCCAGCAGTTCCGACAGTTCTGGCTATGGCTACACCTTC
NA TRBJ2-1 TRBD2 TRBV11-3 CASSFRYRPWREVNEQFF TGTGCCAGCAGCTTCCGATACCGTCCCTGGCGGGAGGTGAATGAGCAGTTCTTC
NA TRBJ1-1 NA TRBV7-2 CASSLLSALNTEAFF TGTGCCAGCAGCTTACTTTCTGCCTTGAACACTGAAGCTTTCTTT
NA TRBJ1-2 TRBD1 TRBV28 CASSDRASYGYTF TGTGCCAGCAGTGACAGGGCCTCCTATGGCTACACCTTC
NA TRBJ1-4 NA TRBV5-4 CASSLGHSNEKLFF TGTGCCAGCAGCTTAGGACATTCTAATGAAAAACTGTTTTTT
NA TRBJ2-3 NA TRBV7-3 CASSERPNTDTQYF TGTGCCAGCAGTGAGAGACCCAACACAGATACGCAGTATTTT
NA TRBJ2-1 TRBD2 TRBV5-6 CASSAIYSGRLNNEQFF TGTGCCAGCAGCGCCATATATAGCGGGAGGCTTAACAATGAGCAGTTCTTC
NA TRBJ1-2 NA TRBV19 CASSIGRSSYYGYTF TGTGCCAGTAGTATAGGGCGGAGCAGCTACTATGGCTACACCTTC